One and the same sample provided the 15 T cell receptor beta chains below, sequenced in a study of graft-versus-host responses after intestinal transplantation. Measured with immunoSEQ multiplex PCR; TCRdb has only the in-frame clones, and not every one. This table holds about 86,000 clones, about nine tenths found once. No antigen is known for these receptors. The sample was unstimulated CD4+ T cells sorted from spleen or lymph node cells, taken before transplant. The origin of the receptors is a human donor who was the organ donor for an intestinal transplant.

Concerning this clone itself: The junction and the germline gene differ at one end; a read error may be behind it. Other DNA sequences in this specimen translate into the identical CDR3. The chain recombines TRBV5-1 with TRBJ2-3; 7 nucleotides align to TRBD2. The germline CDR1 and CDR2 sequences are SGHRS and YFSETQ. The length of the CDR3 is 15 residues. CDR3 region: CASSLAGRSADTQYF. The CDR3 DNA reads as TGTGCCAGCAGCTTGGCCGGGAGGAGTGCAGATACGCAGTATTTT. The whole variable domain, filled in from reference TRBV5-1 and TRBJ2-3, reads KAGVTQTPRYLIKTRGQQVTLSCSPISGHRSVSWYQQTPGQGLQFLFEYFSETQRNKGNFPGRFSGRQFSNSRSEMNVSTLELGDSALYLCASSLAGRSADTQYFGPGTRLTVL.

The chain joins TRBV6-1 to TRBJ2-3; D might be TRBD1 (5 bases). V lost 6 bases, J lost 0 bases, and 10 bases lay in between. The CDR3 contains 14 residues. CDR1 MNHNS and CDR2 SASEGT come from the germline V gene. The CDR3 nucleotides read TGTGCCAGCAGGGGGCAGATGAGCACAGATACGCAGTATTTT. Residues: CASRGQMSTDTQYF.

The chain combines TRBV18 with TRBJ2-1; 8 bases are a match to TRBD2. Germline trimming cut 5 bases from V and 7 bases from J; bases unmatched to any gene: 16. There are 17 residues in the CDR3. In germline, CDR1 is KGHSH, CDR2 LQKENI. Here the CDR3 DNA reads TGTGCCAGCTCAATAATGGGTCCCACTAGCGGAAGGAATGAGCAGTTCTTC. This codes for CASSIMGPTSGRNEQFF.

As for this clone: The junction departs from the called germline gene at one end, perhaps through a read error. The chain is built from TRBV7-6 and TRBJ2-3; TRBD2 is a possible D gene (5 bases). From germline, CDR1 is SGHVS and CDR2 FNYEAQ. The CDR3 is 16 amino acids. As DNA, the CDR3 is TGTGTCAGCAGCTTAGCGAGCCGGGGAGCAACAGATACGCAGTATTTT. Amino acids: CVSSLASRGATDTQYF.

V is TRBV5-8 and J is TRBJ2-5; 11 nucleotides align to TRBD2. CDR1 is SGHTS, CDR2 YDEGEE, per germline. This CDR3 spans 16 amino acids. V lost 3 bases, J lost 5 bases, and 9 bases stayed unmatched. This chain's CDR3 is CASSSGTSGGPETQYF. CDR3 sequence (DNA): TGTGCCAGCAGCTCGGGGACTAGCGGCGGTCCCGAGACCCAGTACTTC.

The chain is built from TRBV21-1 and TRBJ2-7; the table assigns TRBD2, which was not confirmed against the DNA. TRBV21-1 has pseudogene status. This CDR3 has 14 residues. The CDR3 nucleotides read TGTGCCAGCAGCATTGGGGAGTGGACGGGGGAGCAGTACTTC. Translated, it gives CASSIGEWTGEQYF.

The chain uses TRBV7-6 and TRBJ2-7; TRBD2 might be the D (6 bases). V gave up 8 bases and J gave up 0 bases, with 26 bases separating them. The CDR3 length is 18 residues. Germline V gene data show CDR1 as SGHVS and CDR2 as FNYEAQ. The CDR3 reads CASSKHERESLYSYEQYF. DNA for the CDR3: TGTGCCAGCTCGAAACATGAACGGGAGTCCCTTTACTCCTACGAGCAGTACTTC.

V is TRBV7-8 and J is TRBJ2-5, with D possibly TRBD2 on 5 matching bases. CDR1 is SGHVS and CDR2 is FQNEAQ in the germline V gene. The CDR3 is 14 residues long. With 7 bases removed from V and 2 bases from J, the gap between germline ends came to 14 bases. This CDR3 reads CASTQWRFQETQYF. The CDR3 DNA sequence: TGTGCCAGCACCCAATGGAGGTTTCAAGAGACCCAGTACTTC.

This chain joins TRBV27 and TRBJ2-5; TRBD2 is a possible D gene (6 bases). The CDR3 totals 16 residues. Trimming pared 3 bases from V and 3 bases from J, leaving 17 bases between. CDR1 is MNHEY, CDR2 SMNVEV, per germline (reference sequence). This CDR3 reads CASSFGASDPEETQYF. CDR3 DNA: TGTGCCAGCAGTTTTGGGGCTAGCGATCCAGAAGAGACCCAGTACTTC.

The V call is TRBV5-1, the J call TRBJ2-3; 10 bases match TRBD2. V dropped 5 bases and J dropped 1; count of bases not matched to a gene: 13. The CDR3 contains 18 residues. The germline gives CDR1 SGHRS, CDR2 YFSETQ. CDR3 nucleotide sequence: TGCGCCAGCAGGCCTCTAGCGGGGGAGCGGCTCGGCACAGATACGCAGTATTTT. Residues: CASRPLAGERLGTDTQYF.

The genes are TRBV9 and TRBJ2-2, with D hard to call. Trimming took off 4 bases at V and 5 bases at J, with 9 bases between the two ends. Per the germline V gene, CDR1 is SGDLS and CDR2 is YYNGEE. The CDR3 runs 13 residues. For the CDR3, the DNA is TGTGCCAGCAGCATCACTACAACCGGGGAGCTGTTTTTT. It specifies CASSITTTGELFF.

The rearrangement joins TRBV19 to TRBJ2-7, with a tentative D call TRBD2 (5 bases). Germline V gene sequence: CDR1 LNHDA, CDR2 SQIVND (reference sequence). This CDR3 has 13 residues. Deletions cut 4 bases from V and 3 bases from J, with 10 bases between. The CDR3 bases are TGTGCCAGTAGTAGAGGGTTGAACTACGAGCAGTACTTC. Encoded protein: CASSRGLNYEQYF.

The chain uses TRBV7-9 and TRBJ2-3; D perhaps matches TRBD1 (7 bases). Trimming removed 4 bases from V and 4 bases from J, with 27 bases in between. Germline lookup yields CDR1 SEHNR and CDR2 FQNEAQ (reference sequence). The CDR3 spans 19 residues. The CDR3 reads CASSSLGGTVRSSPDTQYF. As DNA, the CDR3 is TGTGCCAGCAGCTCCCTAGGGGGGACAGTACGGAGCTCCCCAGATACGCAGTATTTT. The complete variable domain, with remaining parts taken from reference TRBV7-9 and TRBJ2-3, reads DTGVSQNPRHKITKRGQNVTFRCDPISEHNRLYWYRQTLGQGPEFLTYFQNEAQLEKSRLLSDRFSAERPKGSFSTLEIQRTEQGDSAMYLCASSSLGGTVRSSPDTQYFGPGTRLTVL.

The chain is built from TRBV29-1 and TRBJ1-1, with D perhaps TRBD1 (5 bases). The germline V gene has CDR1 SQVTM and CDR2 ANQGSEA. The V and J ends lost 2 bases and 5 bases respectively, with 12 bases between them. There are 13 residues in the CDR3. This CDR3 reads CSVETVGGTEAFF. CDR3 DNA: TGCAGCGTTGAAACGGTGGGGGGTACTGAAGCTTTCTTT.

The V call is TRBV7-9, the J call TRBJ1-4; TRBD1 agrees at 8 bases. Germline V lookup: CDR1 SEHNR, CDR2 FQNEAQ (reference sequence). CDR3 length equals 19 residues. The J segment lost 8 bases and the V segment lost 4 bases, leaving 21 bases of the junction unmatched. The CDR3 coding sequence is TGTGCCAGCAGCTCCCCCCCCGGGACAGGTCTCGGTCGCGGAGAAAAACTGTTTTTT. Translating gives CASSSPPGTGLGRGEKLFF.